Presented here are 9 T cell receptor beta chains from one specimen sequenced in a study of vaccination and CD4 T cells after COVID-19. The Oncomine TCR Beta short-read assay sequenced DNA from cultured CD4+ T cells. MiXCR, run by TCRdb on the PCR reads, gives a single entry per CDR3 protein. Among some 10,000 distinct CDR3 sequences listed, roughly 44% were seen once. Antigens of these TCRs are unknown. Treatment indicated: roughly 10-day PBMC culture with coronavirus spike peptide pools or control peptides (ViraFEST assay). Sequencing used CD4+ T cells from blood, cultured in vitro. The receptors were sampled from a human donor who had recovered from COVID-19.

This clonotype showed up just once. The V and J genes are TRBV15 and TRBJ2-5; a possible D gene is TRBD1 (5 bases). The germline gives CDR1 LNHNV, CDR2 YYDKDF (reference sequence). Trimming removed 4 bases at V and 1 base at J, with 10 bases between. CDR3 size: 14 residues. CDR3 sequence (DNA): TGTGCCACCAGCACAAGGGGTCCCCAAGAGACCCAGTACTTC. It encodes CATSTRGPQETQYF.

This chain links TRBV11-3 with TRBJ2-5; TRBD2 agrees at 13 bases. CDR3 length: 16 residues. V gave up 1 base and J gave up 3 bases; unmatched junction bases: 2. Germline loops: CDR1 SGHNT, CDR2 YENEEA. CDR3 bases: TGTGCCAGCAGCTTAGGAACTAGCGGGGGGGAAGAGACCCAGTACTTC. It translates to CASSLGTSGGEETQYF.

Here the CDR3 reads CASTQRGTSRTGELFF. The DNA for the CDR3 is TGTGCCAGCACCCAGCGGGGGACTAGCCGCACCGGGGAGCTGTTTTTT. The chain recombines TRBV6-1 with TRBJ2-2; 9 nucleotides align to TRBD2. Unmatched junction bases numbered 10, after V lost 7 bases and J lost 4 bases. The CDR3 consists of 16 residues. Germline values: CDR1 MNHNS, CDR2 SASEGT.

V usage is TRBV7-8 and J usage is TRBJ2-3; D might be TRBD1 (6 bases). Looked up from germline, CDR1 is SGHVS and CDR2 is FQNEAQ. CDR3 length: 20 residues. Trimming removed 0 bases from V and 2 bases from J, with 24 bases in between. CDR3 sequence: CASSLARVGTPKKNTDTQYF. CDR3 coding DNA: TGTGCCAGCAGCTTAGCTCGCGTGGGGACACCCAAAAAAAACACAGATACGCAGTATTTT.

The CDR3 nucleotides are TGTGCCATCCTGGCCCAGGGGATGAACTATGGCTACACCTTC. Its protein is CAILAQGMNYGYTF. V is TRBV6-1 and J is TRBJ1-2, with D possibly matching TRBD1 (6 bases). This CDR3 has 14 amino acids. V was cut by 10 bases and J by 2 bases, with 17 bases left in between. Looked up from germline, CDR1 is MNHNS and CDR2 is SASEGT.

This chain connects TRBV6-1 to TRBJ1-1; 7 bases are a match to TRBD1. Trimming cost V 5 bases and J 3 bases; bases outside gene matches: 6. The CDR3 consists of 14 residues. The V gene's germline CDR1 is MNHNS and CDR2 SASEGT. CDR3 nucleotides: TGTGCCAGCAGTCTCCCGGACAGGTACACTGAAGCTTTCTTT. This codes for CASSLPDRYTEAFF.

The V call is TRBV2, the J call TRBJ2-2; D remains unclear. The CDR3 is 15 residues long. Germline lookup yields CDR1 SNHLY and CDR2 FYNNEI. V was pared by 1 base and J by 4 bases, with 10 bases between. The CDR3 is CASSEGGIGTGELFF. The CDR3 DNA follows: TGTGCCAGCAGTGAAGGGGGAATTGGCACCGGGGAGCTGTTTTTT.

The CDR3 here is CASSLKQGMSDTQYF. CDR3 DNA: TGTGCCAGCAGCTTAAAGCAGGGGATGTCGGATACGCAGTATTTT. This rearrangement joins TRBV7-9 to TRBJ2-3; D might be TRBD1 (6 bases). This CDR3 contains 15 residues. V was clipped by 2 bases and J by 6 bases, with 15 bases between them. Germline V gives CDR1 SEHNR, CDR2 FQNEAQ (reference sequence).

The chain links TRBV5-1 to TRBJ2-2, with 9 bases matching TRBD1. The CDR3 has 16 amino acids. From germline, CDR1 is SGHRS and CDR2 YFSETQ. V lost 4 bases to trimming and J lost 5 bases; unmatched junction nucleotides: 9. The DNA for the CDR3 is TGCGCCAGCAGCCATACAGGGGGCAGGGGGACCGGGGAGCTGTTTTTT. Its protein is CASSHTGGRGTGELFF. Supplemented by reference TRBV5-1 and TRBJ2-2, the full variable domain reads KAGVTQTPRYLIKTRGQQVTLSCSPISGHRSVSWYQQTPGQGLQFLFEYFSETQRNKGNFPGRFSGRQFSNSRSEMNVSTLELGDSALYLCASSHTGGRGTGELFFGEGSRLTVL.